One sample yielded the 9 T cell receptor beta chains listed below, sequenced in a study of cytomegalovirus exposure and HLA in healthy donors. A multiplex PCR was run with 60 Vbeta primers and 13 Jbeta primers. The data were produced by immunoSEQ multiplex PCR, yet TCRdb's version contains in-frame clones alone and is incomplete. The sample holds about 54,000 clones, about four fifths seen once. The sequenced sample was PBMCs. The receptors stem from a female donor in good health and CMV-seronegative.

The chain uses TRBV7-9 and TRBJ1-1, with no clear D. This CDR3 is 10 amino acids long. Trimming removed 2 bases at V and 10 bases at J, with 5 bases between. Germline CDR1 and CDR2: SEHNR and FQNEAQ (reference sequence). This CDR3 is CASSLRGAFF. CDR3 coding DNA: TGTGCCAGCAGCTTACGGGGAGCTTTCTTT.

This clone was seen only a few times. The chain carries TRBV19 and TRBJ1-4; D unclear. Trimming removed 6 bases from V and 0 bases from J, with 14 bases in between. This CDR3 comprises 16 residues. CDR1 is LNHDA and CDR2 is SQIVND in the germline V gene (reference sequence). CDR3 in amino acids: CASRVAGLATNEKLFF. CDR3 nucleotide sequence: TGTGCCAGTAGGGTGGCAGGCCTTGCAACTAATGAAAAACTGTTTTTT.

CDR3 sequence reads: CASSATVGQPQHF. The CDR3 DNA reads TGTGCCAGCAGCGCGACAGTAGGGCAGCCCCAGCATTTT. The chain links TRBV9 to TRBJ1-5; a weak D match, TRBD1 (5 bases). The CDR3 totals 13 residues. Trimming pared 3 bases from V and 7 bases from J, leaving 11 bases between. CDR1 and CDR2 from the germline V gene are SGDLS and YYNGEE.

The chain couples TRBV7-6 to TRBJ2-7; no clear D. The germline V gene encodes CDR1 SGHVS and CDR2 FNYEAQ. The CDR3 is 12 amino acids. Trimming shortened V by 2 bases and J by 6 bases, and 8 bases separated the two germline ends. CDR3 loop: CASSLNGGEQYF. The CDR3 nucleotides are TGTGCCAGCAGCTTAAACGGCGGCGAGCAGTACTTC.

The V and J genes are TRBV5-1 and TRBJ2-7; D is possibly TRBD2 (6 bases). The germline CDR1 and CDR2 sequences are SGHRS and YFSETQ. V lost 1 base and J lost 5, with 16 bases in between. The CDR3 runs 15 residues. In DNA form, the CDR3 reads TGCGCCAGCAGCTTGTCGATAGGCGGGGCGGACGAGCAGTACTTC. Encoded protein: CASSLSIGGADEQYF.

This clone came up a few times. The chain has TRBV2 and TRBJ1-5; no clear D gene. Germline-derived CDR1 and CDR2 are SNHLY and FYNNEI. This CDR3 is 13 amino acids long. In DNA form, the CDR3 reads TGTGCGGGCAGTAGAGGAACCAATCAGCCCCAGCATTTT. Its protein product is CAGSRGTNQPQHF. Together with reference TRBV2 and TRBJ1-5, the CDR3 gives the full variable domain: EPEVTQTPSHQVTQMGQEVILRCVPISNHLYFYWYRQILGQKVEFLVSFYNNEISEKSEIFDDQFSVERPDGSNFTLKIRSTKLEDSAMYFCAGSRGTNQPQHFGDGTRLSIL.

The chain joins TRBV7-3 to TRBJ2-1; a weak D match, TRBD2 (5 bases). Germline-derived CDR1 and CDR2 are SGHTA and FQGTGA. CDR3 size: 13 residues. The germline V and J ends were trimmed by 10 bases and 4 bases, with 14 bases remaining between them. The DNA of the CDR3 is TGTGCCACACGAATTGAGGGTTACAATGAGCAGTTCTTC. Protein product: CATRIEGYNEQFF.

This chain links TRBV11-3 with TRBJ2-3, with D perhaps matching TRBD1 (6 bases). The CDR3 runs 15 residues. Trimming pared 6 bases from V and 0 bases from J, leaving 13 bases between. Germline CDR1 reads SGHNT; CDR2 reads YENEEA. CDR3 bases: TGTGCCAGCAGTGGGGGCGAACAGAGCACAGATACGCAGTATTTT. Amino acids: CASSGGEQSTDTQYF. Filled out from reference TRBV11-3 and TRBJ2-3, the complete variable domain reads EAGVVQSPRYKIIEKKQPVAFWCNPISGHNTLYWYLQNLGQGPELLIRYENEEAVDDSQLPKDRFSAERLKGVDSTLKIQPAELGDSAVYLCASSGGEQSTDTQYFGPGTRLTVL.

The CDR3 reads CASSLVRLARNNEQFF. The CDR3, as DNA: TGTGCCAGCAGCTTAGTTCGGCTAGCAAGGAACAATGAGCAGTTCTTC. The genes are TRBV7-2 and TRBJ2-1, with a possible D match to TRBD2 (5 bases). V was shortened by 1 base and J by 5 bases, with 15 bases between the two germline ends. Per the germline V gene, CDR1 is SGHTA and CDR2 is FQGNSA. The CDR3 extends over 16 amino acids.